Below are 23 T cell receptor beta chains sequenced from a single sample in a study of control samples from healthy donors and cancer patients. Profiling relied on immunoSEQ multiplex PCR, and the TCRdb table lists in-frame clones only, not all of them. The table has tens of thousands of clones, roughly nine tenths seen once; the top ten hold roughly 7.6%. Material for sequencing was blood. Every receptor here comes from a woman between 55 and 75 years old in good health.

The V and J genes are TRBV7-9 and TRBJ2-3; D gene unclear. With 7 bases removed from V and 4 bases from J, the gap between germline ends came to 9 bases. CDR1 and CDR2 from the germline V gene are SEHNR and FQNEAQ (reference sequence). The CDR3 is 12 residues long. CDR3 sequence (DNA): TGTGCCAGCATCGGAGCCGCAGATACGCAGTATTTT. Translation: CASIGAADTQYF.

V and J are TRBV7-2 and TRBJ2-3, with 15 bases aligning to TRBD2. The CDR3 spans 17 residues. V dropped 5 bases and J dropped 4; count of bases not matched to a gene: 7. The germline V gene encodes CDR1 SGHTA and CDR2 FQGNSA. CDR3 region: CASSRRTSGGVADTQYF. The CDR3 DNA reads as TGTGCCAGCAGCAGAAGGACTAGCGGGGGGGTGGCAGATACGCAGTATTTT. Looking up the rest from reference TRBV7-2 and TRBJ2-3 gives the full variable domain: GAGVSQSPSNKVTEKGKDVELRCDPISGHTALYWYRQSLGQGLEFLIYFQGNSAPDKSGLPSDRFSAERTGGSVSTLTIQRTQQEDSAVYLCASSRRTSGGVADTQYFGPGTRLTVL.

The chain links TRBV19 to TRBJ1-4; tentatively, D is TRBD1 (5 bases). Germline V CDR1 and CDR2: LNHDA, SQIVND (reference sequence). The CDR3 extends over 15 amino acids. The V end was cut by 5 bases, the J end by 8 bases, with 18 bases between. The CDR3: CASSSEGRWGEKLFF. CDR3 nucleotides: TGTGCCAGTAGTTCCGAGGGCAGATGGGGCGAAAAACTGTTTTTT.

The rearrangement uses TRBV27 and TRBJ2-7, with 10 bases aligning to TRBD2. With 8 bases clipped from V and 5 bases from J, the junction kept 6 bases outside the gene matches. CDR1 is MNHEY and CDR2 is SMNVEV in the germline V gene (reference sequence). This CDR3 spans 13 amino acids. CDR3 DNA sequence: TGTGCCAGCTCCTTAGCGGGGGGAAACGAGCAGTACTTC. Amino acids: CASSLAGGNEQYF.

V gene TRBV5-1 combines with J gene TRBJ1-1, with D possibly TRBD1 on 6 matching bases. The CDR3 extends over 13 amino acids. V was clipped by 4 bases and J by 7 bases, with 14 bases between them. In germline, CDR1 is SGHRS, CDR2 YFSETQ. The CDR3, as DNA: TGCGCCAGCAGCCCTAATAGGGGGGATGAAGCTTTCTTT. Encoded protein: CASSPNRGDEAFF.

The gene calls are TRBV6-4 and TRBJ2-1; D is perhaps TRBD1 (6 bases). Germline lookup yields CDR1 MRHNA and CDR2 SNTAGT. V lost 4 bases and J 8 bases, leaving 15 bases between the germline ends. The length of the CDR3 is 14 residues. CDR3 sequence reads: CASSAGYRAYEQFF. Written as DNA, the CDR3 is TGTGCCAGCAGTGCGGGATACAGGGCCTATGAGCAGTTCTTC.

In this sample, this clone turned up a few times. The V call is TRBV7-8, the J call TRBJ1-2; a weak D match, TRBD1 (5 bases). The CDR3 extends over 17 amino acids. The germline CDR1 and CDR2 sequences are SGHVS and FQNEAQ. Deletions cut 0 bases from V and 7 bases from J, with 21 bases between. The CDR3 reads CASSLARRFEQGGGYTF. CDR3 bases: TGTGCCAGCAGCTTAGCGCGCCGGTTCGAGCAGGGAGGTGGCTACACCTTC. The complete variable domain, with remaining parts taken from reference TRBV7-8 and TRBJ1-2, reads GAGVSQSPRYKVAKRGQDVALRCDPISGHVSLFWYQQALGQGPEFLTYFQNEAQLDKSGLPSDRFFAERPEGSVSTLKIQRTQQEDSAVYLCASSLARRFEQGGGYTFGSGTRLTVV.

This chain connects TRBV11-3 to TRBJ2-7, with D uncertain. This CDR3 comprises 15 residues. Germline V gene sequence: CDR1 SGHNT, CDR2 YENEEA. V lost 2 bases, J lost 1 base, and 12 bases lay in between. The CDR3 reads CASSLFPTDSYEQYF. CDR3 DNA: TGTGCCAGCAGCTTATTCCCGACGGATTCCTACGAGCAGTACTTC.

This rearrangement joins TRBV18 to TRBJ2-5; D ambiguous. With 2 bases removed from V and 5 bases from J, the gap between germline ends came to 9 bases. CDR1 is KGHSH and CDR2 is LQKENI in the germline V gene. This CDR3 region has 13 residues. CDR3 sequence: CASSPGIPETQYF. CDR3 DNA: TGTGCCAGCTCACCAGGGATCCCGGAGACCCAGTACTTC.

V gene TRBV5-4 combines with J gene TRBJ1-1; D is uncertain. Germline CDR1 SGHNT, CDR2 YYREEE (reference sequence). Trimming pared 4 bases from V and 1 base from J, leaving 14 bases between. The CDR3 contains 15 residues. The CDR3 is CASSNEQAANTEAFF. The CDR3 nucleotides read TGTGCCAGCAGCAATGAGCAGGCGGCGAACACTGAAGCTTTCTTT. The full variable domain, with the rest looked up from reference TRBV5-4 and TRBJ1-1, is ETGVTQSPTHLIKTRGQQVTLRCSSQSGHNTVSWYQQALGQGPQFIFQYYREEENGRGNFPPRFSGLQFPNYSSELNVNALELDDSALYLCASSNEQAANTEAFFGQGTRLTVV.

This clone has more than one count but fewer than ten. This sequence joins TRBV11-2 and TRBJ1-3; D gene unclear. The CDR3 spans 15 residues. V dropped 5 bases and J dropped 2 bases, with 13 bases sitting between them. Germline values: CDR1 SGHAT, CDR2 FQNNGV. As DNA, the CDR3 is TGTGCCAGCAGCCTGAGGCCGGTCACTGGAAACACCATATATTTT. It yields the protein CASSLRPVTGNTIYF. The variable domain in full, completed from reference TRBV11-2 and TRBJ1-3, reads EAGVAQSPRYKIIEKRQSVAFWCNPISGHATLYWYQQILGQGPKLLIQFQNNGVVDDSQLPKDRFSAERLKGVDSTLKIQPAKLEDSAVYLCASSLRPVTGNTIYFGEGSWLTVV.

The chain joins TRBV7-9 to TRBJ1-4; no definite D call. The germline gives CDR1 SEHNR, CDR2 FQNEAQ (reference sequence). The CDR3 loop spans 15 amino acids. The V end was cut by 4 bases, the J end by 5 bases, with 14 bases between. CDR3 amino acids: CASSSGSRSNEKLFF. The CDR3 DNA reads as TGTGCCAGCAGCTCGGGGTCCCGCTCAAATGAAAAACTGTTTTTT.

The chain joins TRBV7-9 to TRBJ1-1; tentatively, D is TRBD1 (5 bases). Germline loops: CDR1 SEHNR, CDR2 FQNEAQ (reference sequence). CDR3 length: 13 residues. Trimming removed 6 bases at V and 3 bases at J, with 11 bases between. The CDR3, as DNA: TGTGCCAGCAGATTTCAGGGTGACACTGAAGCTTTCTTT. Protein sequence: CASRFQGDTEAFF.

This clone has more than one count but fewer than ten. This sequence joins TRBV5-1 and TRBJ2-5; TRBD2 matches 8 bases. The length of the CDR3 is 16 residues. The V gene end was trimmed by 4 bases and the J gene end by 5 bases; junction bases not matched to a gene: 13. The germline V gene has CDR1 SGHRS and CDR2 YFSETQ. CDR3 sequence (DNA): TGCGCCAGCAGCGCGGTAGTAGCGGGATCCAGGGAGACCCAGTACTTC. It is translated as CASSAVVAGSRETQYF.

The chain combines TRBV5-8 with TRBJ2-1, with 8 bases that match TRBD1. The germline CDR1 and CDR2 sequences are SGHTS and YDEGEE. This CDR3 has 13 amino acids. The V and J ends lost 7 bases and 3 bases, in that order; junction bases with no gene match: 3. CDR3 coding DNA: TGTGCCAGCGGGACAGGCCACTACAATGAGCAGTTCTTC. Translated: CASGTGHYNEQFF.

The chain employs TRBV6-1 and TRBJ1-5; 8 nucleotides line up with TRBD1. Germline CDR1 MNHNS, CDR2 SASEGT. The CDR3 contains 16 residues. V dropped 0 bases and J dropped 6; count of bases not matched to a gene: 7. CDR3 sequence reads: CASSEAPRGLGQPQHF. CDR3 bases: TGTGCCAGCAGTGAAGCGCCCAGGGGGCTGGGTCAGCCCCAGCATTTT.

The genes are TRBV4-2 and TRBJ2-1; TRBD2 agrees at 9 bases. V was clipped by 0 bases and J by 3 bases; unmatched bases: 3. CDR1 LGHNA and CDR2 YNFKEQ come from the germline V gene. The CDR3 consists of 16 residues. The CDR3 DNA reads TGTGCCAGCAGCCAAGATATAGCGGGAGTCTACAATGAGCAGTTCTTC. Its protein product is CASSQDIAGVYNEQFF.

This chain connects TRBV11-2 to TRBJ2-1; unclear D gene. This CDR3 is 15 amino acids long. V was cut by 0 bases and J by 4 bases, with 10 bases left in between. The germline V gene has CDR1 SGHAT and CDR2 FQNNGV. The CDR3 spells CASSLDPPTYNEQFF. CDR3 DNA sequence: TGTGCCAGCAGCTTAGATCCCCCAACGTACAATGAGCAGTTCTTC.

This clone appeared a single time. The CDR3 region has the DNA TGTGCCAGCAGCACTTCCAGGGACAATCAGCCCCAGCATTTT. This translates into CASSTSRDNQPQHF. The rearrangement links TRBV5-6 to TRBJ1-5; possibly TRBD1 for D (5 bases). V dropped 4 bases and J dropped 3 bases, with 11 bases sitting between them. The CDR3 spans 14 residues. Germline values: CDR1 SGHDT, CDR2 YYEEEE.

In this sample, this clone turned up many times. This chain uses TRBV6-1 with TRBJ1-2; the D is unclear. CDR1 and CDR2 (germline): MNHNS, SASEGT. Trimming took 1 base from V and 6 from J, leaving 9 bases between them. The CDR3 has 13 amino acids. In DNA form, the CDR3 reads TGTGCCAGCAGTGAAGGGGAGTACGATGGCTACACCTTC. This codes for CASSEGEYDGYTF.

The chain links TRBV10-3 to TRBJ1-2; unclear D gene. The V end lost 4 bases, the J end lost 7 bases, and 10 bases lay between the germline ends. Germline V gene lookup returns CDR1 ENHRY and CDR2 SYGVKD. The CDR3 loop spans 12 amino acids. CDR3 amino acids: CAISGGEGGYTF. As DNA, the CDR3 is TGTGCCATCAGTGGTGGGGAGGGTGGCTACACCTTC.

The gene calls are TRBV28 and TRBJ1-3, with TRBD1 matching over 7 bases. The CDR3 consists of 15 residues. Germline V gene sequence: CDR1 MDHEN, CDR2 SYDVKM. Losses at the gene ends were 5 bases for V and 3 bases for J; bases not matched to a gene: 7. The DNA of the CDR3 is TGTGCCAGCAGTAACACAGGGGATGTTGGAAACACCATATATTTT. Translating gives CASSNTGDVGNTIYF.

This rearrangement joins TRBV7-2 to TRBJ2-7; TRBD1 matches at 8 bases. Germline CDR1 is SGHTA and CDR2 is FQGNSA. The J segment lost 3 bases and the V segment lost 3 bases, leaving 7 bases of the junction unmatched. The CDR3 covers 15 residues. The CDR3 DNA is TGTGCCAGCAGCTTGGAACAGGGGGGAATCTACGAGCAGTACTTC. It is translated as CASSLEQGGIYEQYF.